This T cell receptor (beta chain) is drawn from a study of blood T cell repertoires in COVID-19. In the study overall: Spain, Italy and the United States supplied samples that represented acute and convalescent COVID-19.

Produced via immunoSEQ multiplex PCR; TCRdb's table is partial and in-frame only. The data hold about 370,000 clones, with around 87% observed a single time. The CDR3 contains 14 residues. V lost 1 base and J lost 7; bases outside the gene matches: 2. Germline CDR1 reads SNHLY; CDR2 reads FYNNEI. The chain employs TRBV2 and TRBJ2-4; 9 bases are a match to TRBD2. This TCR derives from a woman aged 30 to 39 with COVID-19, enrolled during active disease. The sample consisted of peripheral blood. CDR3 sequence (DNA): TGTGCCAGCAGTGAAGGCGGGAGGGGGAACATTCAGTACTTC. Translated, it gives CASSEGGRGNIQYF.